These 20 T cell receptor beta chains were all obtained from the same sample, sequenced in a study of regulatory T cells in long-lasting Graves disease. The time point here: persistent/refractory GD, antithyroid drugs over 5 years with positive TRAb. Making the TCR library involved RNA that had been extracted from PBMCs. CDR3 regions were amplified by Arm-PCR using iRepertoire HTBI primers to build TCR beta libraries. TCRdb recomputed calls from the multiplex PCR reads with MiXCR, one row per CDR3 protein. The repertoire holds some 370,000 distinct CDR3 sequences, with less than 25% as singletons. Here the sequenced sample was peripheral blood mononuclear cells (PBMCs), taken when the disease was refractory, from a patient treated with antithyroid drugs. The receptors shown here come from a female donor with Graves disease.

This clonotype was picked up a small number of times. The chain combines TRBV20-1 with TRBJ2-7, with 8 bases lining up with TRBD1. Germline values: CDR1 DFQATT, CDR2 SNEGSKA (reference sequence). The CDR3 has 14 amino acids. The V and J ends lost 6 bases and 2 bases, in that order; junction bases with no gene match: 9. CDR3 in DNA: TGCAGTGCGGCGGGACAGGTTTTCACCTACGAGCAGTACTTC. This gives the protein CSAAGQVFTYEQYF.

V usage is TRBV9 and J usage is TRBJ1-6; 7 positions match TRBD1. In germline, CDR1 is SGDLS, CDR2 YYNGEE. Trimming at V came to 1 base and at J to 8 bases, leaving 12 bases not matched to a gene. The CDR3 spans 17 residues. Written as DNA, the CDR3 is TGTGCCAGCAGCGTACAATCAGGGGGTAGTAATGATTCACCCCTCCACTTT. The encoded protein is CASSVQSGGSNDSPLHF.

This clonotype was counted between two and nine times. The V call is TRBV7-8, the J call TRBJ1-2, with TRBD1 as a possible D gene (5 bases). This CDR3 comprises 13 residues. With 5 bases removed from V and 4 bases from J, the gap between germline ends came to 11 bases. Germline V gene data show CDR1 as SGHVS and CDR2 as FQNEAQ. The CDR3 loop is CASSPTQGYGYTF. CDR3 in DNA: TGTGCCAGCAGCCCTACGCAGGGCTATGGCTACACCTTC.

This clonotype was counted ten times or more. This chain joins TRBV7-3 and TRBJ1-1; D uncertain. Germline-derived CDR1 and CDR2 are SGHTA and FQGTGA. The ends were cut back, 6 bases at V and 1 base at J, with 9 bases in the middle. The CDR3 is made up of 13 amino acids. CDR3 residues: CASRQASNTEAFF. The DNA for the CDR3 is TGTGCCAGCAGGCAAGCGTCGAACACTGAAGCTTTCTTT. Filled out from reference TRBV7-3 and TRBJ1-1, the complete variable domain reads GAGVSQTPSNKVTEKGKYVELRCDPISGHTALYWYRQSLGQGPEFLIYFQGTGAADDSGLPNDRFFAVRPEGSVSTLKIQRTERGDSAVYLCASRQASNTEAFFGQGTRLTVV.

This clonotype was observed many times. CDR3 sequence: CSAAGDSLNIQYF. In DNA, the CDR3 is TGCAGTGCTGCTGGGGACAGCCTCAACATTCAGTACTTC. This chain uses TRBV20-1 with TRBJ2-4, with TRBD1 identical over 7 bases. The CDR3 sequence is 13 residues long. The V and J ends lost 5 bases and 7 bases, in that order; junction bases with no gene match: 8. Per the germline V gene, CDR1 is DFQATT and CDR2 is SNEGSKA (reference sequence).

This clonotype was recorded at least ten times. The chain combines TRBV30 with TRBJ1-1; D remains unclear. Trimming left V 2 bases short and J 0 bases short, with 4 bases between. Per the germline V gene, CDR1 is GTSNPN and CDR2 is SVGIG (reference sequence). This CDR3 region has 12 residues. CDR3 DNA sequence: TGTGCCTGGAGTTACATGAACACTGAAGCTTTCTTT. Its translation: CAWSYMNTEAFF.

The DNA of the CDR3 is TGCAGCGTTGGTGCAGGCAATCAGCCCCAGCATTTT. Its protein is CSVGAGNQPQHF. The chain uses TRBV29-1 and TRBJ1-5; no definite D call. CDR1 and CDR2 from the germline V gene are SQVTM and ANQGSEA. The CDR3 spans 12 residues. Trimming cost V 4 bases and J 2 bases, with 6 bases left between them.

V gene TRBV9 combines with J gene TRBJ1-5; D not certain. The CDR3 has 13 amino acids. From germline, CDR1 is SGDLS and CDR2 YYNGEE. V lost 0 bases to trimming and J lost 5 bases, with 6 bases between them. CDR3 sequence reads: CASSVAWDQPQHF. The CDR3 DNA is TGTGCCAGCAGCGTAGCATGGGATCAGCCCCAGCATTTT.

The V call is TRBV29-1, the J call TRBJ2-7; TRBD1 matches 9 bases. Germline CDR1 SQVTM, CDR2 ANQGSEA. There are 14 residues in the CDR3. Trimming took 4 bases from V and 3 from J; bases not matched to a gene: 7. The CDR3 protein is CSVGGAGQGYEQYF. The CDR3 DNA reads TGCAGCGTTGGAGGGGCGGGACAGGGCTACGAGCAGTACTTC.

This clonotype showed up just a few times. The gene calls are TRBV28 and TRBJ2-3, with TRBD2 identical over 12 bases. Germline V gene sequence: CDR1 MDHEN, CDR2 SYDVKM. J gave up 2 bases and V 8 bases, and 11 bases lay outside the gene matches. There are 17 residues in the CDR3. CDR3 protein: CASGGRLAGDYTDTQYF. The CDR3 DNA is TGTGCCAGCGGCGGGCGACTAGCGGGGGACTACACAGATACGCAGTATTTT.

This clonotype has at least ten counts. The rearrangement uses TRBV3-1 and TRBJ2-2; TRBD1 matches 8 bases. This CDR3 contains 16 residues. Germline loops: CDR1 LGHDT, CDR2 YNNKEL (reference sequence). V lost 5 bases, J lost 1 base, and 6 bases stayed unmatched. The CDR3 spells CASSIWGTGNTGELFF. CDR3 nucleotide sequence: TGTGCCAGCAGCATTTGGGGGACAGGGAACACCGGGGAGCTGTTTTTT.

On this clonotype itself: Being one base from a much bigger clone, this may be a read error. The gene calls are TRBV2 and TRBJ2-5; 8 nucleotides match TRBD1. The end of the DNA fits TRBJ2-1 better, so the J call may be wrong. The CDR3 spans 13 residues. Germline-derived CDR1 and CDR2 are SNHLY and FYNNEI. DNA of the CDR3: TGTGCCAGCAGACTGGGACAGGACAATGAGCAGTTCTTC. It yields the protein CASRLGQDNEQFF.

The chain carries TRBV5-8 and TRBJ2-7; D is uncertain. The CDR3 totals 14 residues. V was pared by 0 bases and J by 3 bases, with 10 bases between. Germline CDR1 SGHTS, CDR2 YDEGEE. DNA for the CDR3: TGTGCCAGCAGCTTGGGTCAGGCCTTCTACGAGCAGTACTTC. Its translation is CASSLGQAFYEQYF.

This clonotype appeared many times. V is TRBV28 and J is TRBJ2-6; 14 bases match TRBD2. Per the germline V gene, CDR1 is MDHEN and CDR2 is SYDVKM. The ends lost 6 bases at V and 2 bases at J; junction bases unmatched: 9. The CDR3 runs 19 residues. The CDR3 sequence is CASRGTSGRKLAGANVLTF. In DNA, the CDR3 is TGTGCCAGCAGGGGGACTAGCGGGAGAAAGCTTGCTGGGGCCAACGTCCTGACTTTC. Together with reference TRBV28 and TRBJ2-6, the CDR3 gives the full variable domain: DVKVTQSSRYLVKRTGEKVFLECVQDMDHENMFWYRQDPGLGLRLIYFSYDVKMKEKGDIPEGYSVSREKKERFSLILESASTNQTSMYLCASRGTSGRKLAGANVLTFGAGSRLTVL.

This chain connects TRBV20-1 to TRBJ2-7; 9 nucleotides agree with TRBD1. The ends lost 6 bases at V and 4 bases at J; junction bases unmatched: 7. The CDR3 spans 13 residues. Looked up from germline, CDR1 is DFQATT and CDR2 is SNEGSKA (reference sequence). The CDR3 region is CSATGTGSYEQYF. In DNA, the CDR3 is TGCAGTGCCACGGGGACAGGGAGTTACGAGCAGTACTTC.

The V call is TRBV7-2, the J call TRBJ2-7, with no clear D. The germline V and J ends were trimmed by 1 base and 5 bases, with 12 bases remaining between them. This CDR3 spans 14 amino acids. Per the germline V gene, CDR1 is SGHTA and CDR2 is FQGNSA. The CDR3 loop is CASSLGAIPNEQYF. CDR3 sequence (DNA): TGTGCCAGCAGCTTAGGGGCCATCCCCAACGAGCAGTACTTC.

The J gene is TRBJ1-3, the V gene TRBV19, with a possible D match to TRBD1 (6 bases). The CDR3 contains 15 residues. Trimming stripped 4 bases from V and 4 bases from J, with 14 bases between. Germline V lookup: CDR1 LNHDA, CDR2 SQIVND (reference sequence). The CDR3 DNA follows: TGTGCCAGTAGTAGCGGACAGTTTCAAGGAAACACCATATATTTT. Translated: CASSSGQFQGNTIYF.

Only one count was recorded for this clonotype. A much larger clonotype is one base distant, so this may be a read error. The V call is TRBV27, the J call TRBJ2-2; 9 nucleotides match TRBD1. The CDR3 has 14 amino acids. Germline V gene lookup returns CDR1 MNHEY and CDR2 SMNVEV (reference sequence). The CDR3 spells CASSPGTGTGELLF. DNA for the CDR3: TGTGCCAGCAGCCCTGGGACAGGGACCGGGGAGCTGCTTTTT.

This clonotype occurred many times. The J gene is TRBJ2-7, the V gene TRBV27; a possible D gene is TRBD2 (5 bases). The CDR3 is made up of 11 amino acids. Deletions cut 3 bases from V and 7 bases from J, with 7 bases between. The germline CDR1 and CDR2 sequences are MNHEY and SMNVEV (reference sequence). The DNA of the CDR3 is TGTGCCAGCAGTTTTCGGGGAGAGCAGTACTTC. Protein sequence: CASSFRGEQYF.

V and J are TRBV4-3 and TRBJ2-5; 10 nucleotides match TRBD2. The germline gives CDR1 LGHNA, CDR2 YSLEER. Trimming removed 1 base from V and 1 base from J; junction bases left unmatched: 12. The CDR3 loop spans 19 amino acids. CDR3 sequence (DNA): TGCGCCAGCAGCCAAGGGGCCGTTTCTAGCGGGGGATTCCAAGAGACCCAGTACTTC. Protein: CASSQGAVSSGGFQETQYF.